Described below is a single T cell receptor beta chain sequence and its context. These data originate in a study of blood T cell repertoires in COVID-19. Study-wide context: The samples span acute and convalescent COVID-19 from the United States, Italy and Spain. T cells, B-cell-depleted T cells, or PBMCs supplied cDNA or gDNA.

Followed over time, Seattle patients had been enrolled while infection was active. Produced via immunoSEQ multiplex PCR; TCRdb's table is partial and in-frame only. The sample holds about 290,000 clones; 89% are singletons and the top ten take 8.5% to 14%. The germline V and J ends were trimmed by 4 bases and 8 bases, with 14 bases remaining between them. In germline, CDR1 is LNHDA, CDR2 SQIVND (reference sequence). The CDR3 has 13 amino acids. J is TRBJ1-2 and V is TRBV19; D is possibly TRBD1 (6 bases). Sequenced input: peripheral blood. This sequence was found in a woman in her 30s with COVID-19, enrolled during active disease. The chain's CDR3 is CASSRLPGGGYTF. The CDR3 coding sequence is TGTGCCAGTAGTAGGCTCCCGGGGGGCGGCTACACCTTC.